Below, one TCR beta chain is given with its context. Its antigen remains unidentified. A junction boundary mismatches the germline segment, possibly from a read error. This record belongs to a study of radiotherapy plus CTLA-4 blockade in lung cancer. Study summary: Disease control was achieved by over 25% of patients, and objective responses by about 17%.

Findings and limits, study-wide: Radiotherapy was combined with ipilimumab, and tumor-derived TCR clones then expanded in blood.

Focal radiation was given together with CTLA-4 blockade (ipilimumab) to patients with chemo-refractory metastatic non-small-cell lung cancer. The CDR3 contains 12 residues. Per the germline V gene, CDR1 is SSHAT and CDR2 is FNYEAQ (reference sequence). Only in-frame clones appear in the TCRdb table, and some are missing; sequencing was by immunoSEQ multiplex PCR. The sample includes 75,000 or so clones, over 65% of them seen just once. The TCR originated in a human donor with non-small cell lung cancer who had a complete response to radiotherapy plus ipilimumab. This sequence joins TRBV7-7 and TRBJ1-1; D not resolved. The sample in question was peripheral blood, obtained from a patient treated with radiotherapy plus ipilimumab. DNA of the CDR3: TGTGCTAGCAGCTGGCGGAACACTGAAGCTTTCTTT. Residues: CASSWRNTEAFF.